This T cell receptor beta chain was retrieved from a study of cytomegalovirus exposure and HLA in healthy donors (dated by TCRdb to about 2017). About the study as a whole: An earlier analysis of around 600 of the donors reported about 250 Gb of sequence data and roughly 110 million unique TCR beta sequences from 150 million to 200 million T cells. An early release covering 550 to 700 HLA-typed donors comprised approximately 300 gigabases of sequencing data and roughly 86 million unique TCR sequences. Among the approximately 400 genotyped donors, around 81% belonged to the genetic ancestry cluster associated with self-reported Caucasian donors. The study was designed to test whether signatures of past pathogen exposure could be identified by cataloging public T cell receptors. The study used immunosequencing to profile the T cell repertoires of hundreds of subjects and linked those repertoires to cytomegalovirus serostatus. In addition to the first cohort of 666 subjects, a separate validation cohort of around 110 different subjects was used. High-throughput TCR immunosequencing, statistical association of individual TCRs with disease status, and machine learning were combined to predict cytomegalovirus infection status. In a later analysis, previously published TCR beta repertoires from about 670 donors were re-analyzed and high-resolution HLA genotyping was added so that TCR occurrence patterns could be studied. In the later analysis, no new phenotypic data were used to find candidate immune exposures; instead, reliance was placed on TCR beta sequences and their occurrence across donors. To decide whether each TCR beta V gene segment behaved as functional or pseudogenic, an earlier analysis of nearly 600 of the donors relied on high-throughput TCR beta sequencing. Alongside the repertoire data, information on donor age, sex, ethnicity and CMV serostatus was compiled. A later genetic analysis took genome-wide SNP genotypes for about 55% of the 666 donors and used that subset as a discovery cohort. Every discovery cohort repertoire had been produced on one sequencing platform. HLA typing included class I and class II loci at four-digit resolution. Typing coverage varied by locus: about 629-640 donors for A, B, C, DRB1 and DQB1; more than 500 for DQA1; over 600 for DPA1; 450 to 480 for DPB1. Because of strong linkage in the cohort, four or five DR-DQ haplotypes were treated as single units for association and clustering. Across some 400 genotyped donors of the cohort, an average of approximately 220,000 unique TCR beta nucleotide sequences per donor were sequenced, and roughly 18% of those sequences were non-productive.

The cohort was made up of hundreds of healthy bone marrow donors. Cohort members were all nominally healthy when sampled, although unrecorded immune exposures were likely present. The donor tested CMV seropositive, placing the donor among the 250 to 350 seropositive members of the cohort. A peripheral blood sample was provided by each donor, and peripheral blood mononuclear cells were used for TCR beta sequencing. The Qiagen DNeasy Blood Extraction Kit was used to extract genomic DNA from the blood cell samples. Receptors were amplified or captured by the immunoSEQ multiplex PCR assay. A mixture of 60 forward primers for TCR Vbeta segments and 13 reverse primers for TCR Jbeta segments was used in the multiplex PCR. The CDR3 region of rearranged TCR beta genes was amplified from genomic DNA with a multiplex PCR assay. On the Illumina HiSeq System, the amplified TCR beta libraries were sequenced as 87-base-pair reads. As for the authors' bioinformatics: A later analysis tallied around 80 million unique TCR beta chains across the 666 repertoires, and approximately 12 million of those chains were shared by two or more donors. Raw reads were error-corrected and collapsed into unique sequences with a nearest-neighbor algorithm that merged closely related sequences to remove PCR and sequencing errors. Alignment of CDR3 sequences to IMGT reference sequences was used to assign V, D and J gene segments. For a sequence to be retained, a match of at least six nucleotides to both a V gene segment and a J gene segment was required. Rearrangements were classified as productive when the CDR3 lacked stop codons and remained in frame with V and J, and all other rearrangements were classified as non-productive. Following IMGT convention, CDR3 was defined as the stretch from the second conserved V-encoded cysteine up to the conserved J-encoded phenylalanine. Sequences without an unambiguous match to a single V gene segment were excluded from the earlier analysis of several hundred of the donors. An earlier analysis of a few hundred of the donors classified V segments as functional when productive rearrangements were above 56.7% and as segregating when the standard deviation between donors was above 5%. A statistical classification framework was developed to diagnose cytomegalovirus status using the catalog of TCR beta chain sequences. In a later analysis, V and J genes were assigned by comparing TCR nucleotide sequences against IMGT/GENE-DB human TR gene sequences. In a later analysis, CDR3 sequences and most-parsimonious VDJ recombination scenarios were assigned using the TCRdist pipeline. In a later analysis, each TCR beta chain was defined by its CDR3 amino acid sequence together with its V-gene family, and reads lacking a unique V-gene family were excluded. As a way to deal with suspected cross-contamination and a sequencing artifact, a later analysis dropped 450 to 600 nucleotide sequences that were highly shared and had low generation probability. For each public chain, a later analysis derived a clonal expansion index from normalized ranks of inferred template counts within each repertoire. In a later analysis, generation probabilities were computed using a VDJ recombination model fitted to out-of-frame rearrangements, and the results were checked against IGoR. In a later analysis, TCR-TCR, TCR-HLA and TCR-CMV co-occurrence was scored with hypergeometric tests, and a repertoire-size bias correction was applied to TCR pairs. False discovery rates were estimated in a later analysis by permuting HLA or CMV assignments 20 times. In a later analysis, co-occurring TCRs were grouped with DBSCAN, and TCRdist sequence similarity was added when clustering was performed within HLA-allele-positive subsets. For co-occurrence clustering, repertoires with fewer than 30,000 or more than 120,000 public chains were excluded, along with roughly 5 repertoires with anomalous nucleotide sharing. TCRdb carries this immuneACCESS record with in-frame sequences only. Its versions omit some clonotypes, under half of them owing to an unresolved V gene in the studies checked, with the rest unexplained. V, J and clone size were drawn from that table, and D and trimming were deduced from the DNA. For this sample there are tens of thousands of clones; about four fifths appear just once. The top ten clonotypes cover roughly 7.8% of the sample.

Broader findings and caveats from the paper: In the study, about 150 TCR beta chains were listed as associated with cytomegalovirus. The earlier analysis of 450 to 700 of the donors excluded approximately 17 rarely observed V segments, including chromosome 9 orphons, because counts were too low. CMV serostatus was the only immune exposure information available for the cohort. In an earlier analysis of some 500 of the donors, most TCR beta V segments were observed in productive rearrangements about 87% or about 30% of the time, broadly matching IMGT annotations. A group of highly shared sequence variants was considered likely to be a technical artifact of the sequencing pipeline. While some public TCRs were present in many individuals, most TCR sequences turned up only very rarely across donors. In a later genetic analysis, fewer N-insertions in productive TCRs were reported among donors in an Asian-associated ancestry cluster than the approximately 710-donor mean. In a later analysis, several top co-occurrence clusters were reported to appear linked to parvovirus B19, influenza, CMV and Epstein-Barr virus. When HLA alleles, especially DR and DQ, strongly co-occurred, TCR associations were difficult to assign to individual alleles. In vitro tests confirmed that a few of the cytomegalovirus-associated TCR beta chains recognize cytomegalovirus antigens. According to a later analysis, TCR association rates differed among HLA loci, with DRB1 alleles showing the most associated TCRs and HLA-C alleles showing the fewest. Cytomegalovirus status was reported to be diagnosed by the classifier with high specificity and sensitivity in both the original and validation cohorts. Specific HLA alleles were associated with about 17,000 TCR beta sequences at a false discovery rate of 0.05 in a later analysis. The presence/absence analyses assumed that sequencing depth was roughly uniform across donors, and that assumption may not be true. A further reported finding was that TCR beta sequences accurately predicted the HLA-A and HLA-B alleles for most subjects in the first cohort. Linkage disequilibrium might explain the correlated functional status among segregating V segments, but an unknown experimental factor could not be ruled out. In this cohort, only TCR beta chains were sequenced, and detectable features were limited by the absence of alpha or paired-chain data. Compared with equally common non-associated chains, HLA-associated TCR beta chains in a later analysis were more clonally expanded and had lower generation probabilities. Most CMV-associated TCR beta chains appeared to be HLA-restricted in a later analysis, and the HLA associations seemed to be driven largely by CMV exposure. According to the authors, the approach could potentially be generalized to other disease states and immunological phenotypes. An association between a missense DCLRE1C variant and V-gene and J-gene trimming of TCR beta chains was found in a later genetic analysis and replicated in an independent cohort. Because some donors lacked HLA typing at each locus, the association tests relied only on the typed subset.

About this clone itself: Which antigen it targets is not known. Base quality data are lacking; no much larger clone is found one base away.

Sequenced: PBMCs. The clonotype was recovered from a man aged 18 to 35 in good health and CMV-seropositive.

CDR3 loop: CASSPGQGSYNEQFF. The bases read TGCGCCAGCAGCCCCGGACAGGGCTCCTACAATGAGCAGTTCTTC. Rearrangement joined TRBV4-1 to TRBJ2-1; a stretch of 8 junction bases matches TRBD1. The germline V gene supplies CDR1 MGHRA and CDR2 YSYEKL. From the cysteine up to the phenylalanine, the CDR3 has a length of 15 residues. CDR3 DNA is the only sequence kept; it has 45 bases, read in frame from the first base. Trimming accounts for 4 bases at V and 0 bases at J, while the number of junction bases matched to no gene is 2.